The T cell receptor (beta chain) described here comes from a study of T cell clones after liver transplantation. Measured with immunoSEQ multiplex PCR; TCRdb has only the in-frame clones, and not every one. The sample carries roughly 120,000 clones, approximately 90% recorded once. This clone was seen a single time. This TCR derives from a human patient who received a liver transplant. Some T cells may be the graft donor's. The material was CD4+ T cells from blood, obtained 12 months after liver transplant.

CDR3 nucleotide sequence: TGTGCCAGCAGCCCCAGAGGAGGCGCGGGAGGGCGCCAAGATACGCAGTATTTT. This sequence encodes CASSPRGGAGGRQDTQYF. This chain links TRBV7-3 with TRBJ2-3; 9 bases are shared with TRBD2. There are 18 residues in the CDR3. With V trimmed by 5 bases and J by 5 bases, 17 bases remained unmatched. Germline V gene sequence: CDR1 SGHTA, CDR2 FQGTGA.